The T cell receptor beta chain under discussion was sequenced for a study of blood T cell repertoires in COVID-19. Study overall: Acute and convalescent COVID-19 specimens originated in the United States, Italy and Spain. PBMCs, B-cell-depleted T cells, or T cells provided the cDNA or gDNA that made up the material.

Under the authors' procedure: Estimation of nucleated cell counts was performed using reference gene primer amplification. Using immunoSEQ multiplex PCR, the repertoire was profiled, and TCRdb retains in-frame clones only, with some absent. The DNA gave D and trimming, while V, J and clone size come from that table. There are about 73,000 clones in the sample; roughly 70% occur only once, and around 20% lies in the top ten. Per germline, CDR1 SGDLS and CDR2 YYNGEE. The CDR3 length is 14 residues. Losses at the gene ends were 4 bases for V and 3 bases for J; bases not matched to a gene: 4. The chain is built from TRBV9 and TRBJ1-2; 9 positions match TRBD1. The clonotype comes from a man in his 60s with acute or convalescent COVID-19. The sample was peripheral blood. CDR3 nucleotide sequence: TGTGCCAGCAGCCCCGGACAGGGGTACTATGGCTACACCTTC. Amino acid sequence: CASSPGQGYYGYTF.